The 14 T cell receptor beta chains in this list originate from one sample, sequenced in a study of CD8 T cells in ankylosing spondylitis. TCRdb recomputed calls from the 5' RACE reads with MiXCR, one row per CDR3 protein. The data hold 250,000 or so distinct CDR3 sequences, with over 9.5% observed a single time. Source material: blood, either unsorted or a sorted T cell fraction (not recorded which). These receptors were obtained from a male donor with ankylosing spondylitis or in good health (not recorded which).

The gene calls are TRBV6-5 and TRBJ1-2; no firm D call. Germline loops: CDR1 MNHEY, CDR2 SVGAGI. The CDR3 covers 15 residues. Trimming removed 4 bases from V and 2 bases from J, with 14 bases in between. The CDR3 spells CASSWRHEWNYGYTF. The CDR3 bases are TGTGCCAGCAGTTGGAGACATGAGTGGAACTATGGCTACACCTTC.

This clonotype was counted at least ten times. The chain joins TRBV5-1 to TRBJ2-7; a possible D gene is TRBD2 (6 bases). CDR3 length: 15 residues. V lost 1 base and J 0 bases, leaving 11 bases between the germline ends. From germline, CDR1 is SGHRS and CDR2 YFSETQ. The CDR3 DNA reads TGCGCCAGCAGCTTGAACGTCGGGAGCTCCTACGAGCAGTACTTC. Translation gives CASSLNVGSSYEQYF. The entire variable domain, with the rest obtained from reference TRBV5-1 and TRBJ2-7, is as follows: KAGVTQTPRYLIKTRGQQVTLSCSPISGHRSVSWYQQTPGQGLQFLFEYFSETQRNKGNFPGRFSGRQFSNSRSEMNVSTLELGDSALYLCASSLNVGSSYEQYFGPGTRLTVT.

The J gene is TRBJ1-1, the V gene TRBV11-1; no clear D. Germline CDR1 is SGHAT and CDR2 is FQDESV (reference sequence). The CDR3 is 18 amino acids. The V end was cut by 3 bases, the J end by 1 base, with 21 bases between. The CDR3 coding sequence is TGTGCCAGCAGCTTCTACCCTATGAACTTGGGGAGGAACACTGAAGCTTTCTTT. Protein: CASSFYPMNLGRNTEAFF.

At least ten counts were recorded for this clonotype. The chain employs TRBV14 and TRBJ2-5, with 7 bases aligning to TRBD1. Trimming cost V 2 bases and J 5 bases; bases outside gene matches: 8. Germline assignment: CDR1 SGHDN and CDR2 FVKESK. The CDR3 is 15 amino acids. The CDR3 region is CASSQPPGQWETQYF. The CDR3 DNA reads TGTGCCAGCAGCCAACCTCCGGGACAGTGGGAGACCCAGTACTTC.

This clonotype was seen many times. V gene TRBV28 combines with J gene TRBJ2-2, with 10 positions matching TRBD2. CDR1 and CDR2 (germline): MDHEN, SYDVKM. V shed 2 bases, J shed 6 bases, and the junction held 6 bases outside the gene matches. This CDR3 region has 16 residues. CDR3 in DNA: TGTGCCAGCAGTTTAACCCCAGCGGGAGGGCCCGGGGAGCTGTTTTTT. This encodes CASSLTPAGGPGELFF.

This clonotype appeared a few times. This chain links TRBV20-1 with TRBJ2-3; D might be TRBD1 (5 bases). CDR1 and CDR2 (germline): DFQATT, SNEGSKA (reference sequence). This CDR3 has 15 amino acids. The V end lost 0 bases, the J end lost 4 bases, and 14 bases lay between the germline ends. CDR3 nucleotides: TGCAGTGCTAGAGATCCAGGGCCGTTGGCAGATACGCAGTATTTT. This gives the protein CSARDPGPLADTQYF.

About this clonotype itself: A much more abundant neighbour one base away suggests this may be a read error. As DNA, the CDR3 is TGTGCCAGTAGTATTATTCCGACAGGACGACGGGCGTTCGCAGATACGCAGTATTTT. The encoded protein is CASSIIPTGRRAFADTQYF. V is TRBV19 and J is TRBJ2-3; D possibly corresponds to TRBD1 (6 bases). Between the trimmed V and J ends, which lost 3 bases and 4 bases, there was a span of 26 bases. The CDR3 covers 19 residues. Germline assignment: CDR1 LNHDA and CDR2 SQIVND (reference sequence).

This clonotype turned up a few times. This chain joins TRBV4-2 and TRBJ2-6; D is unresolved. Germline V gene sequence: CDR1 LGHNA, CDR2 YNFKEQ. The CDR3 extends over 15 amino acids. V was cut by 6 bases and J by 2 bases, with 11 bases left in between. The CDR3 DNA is TGTGCCAGCAGTCTGACGGATGCTGGGGCCAACGTCCTGACTTTC. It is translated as CASSLTDAGANVLTF.

The CDR3 is CASSLGQPNNEQFF. The CDR3, as DNA: TGTGCCAGCAGCTTAGGGCAACCAAACAATGAGCAGTTCTTC. This rearrangement joins TRBV7-6 to TRBJ2-1, with no clear D. CDR1 is SGHVS, CDR2 FNYEAQ, per germline. CDR3 length: 14 residues. Trimming shortened V by 1 base and J by 5 bases, and 9 bases separated the two germline ends.

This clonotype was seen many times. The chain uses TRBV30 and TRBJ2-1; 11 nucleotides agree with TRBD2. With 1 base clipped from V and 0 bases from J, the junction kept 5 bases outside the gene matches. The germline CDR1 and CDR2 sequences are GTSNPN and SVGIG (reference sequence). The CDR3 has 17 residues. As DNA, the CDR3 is TGTGCCTGGAGTGCCTTCGGACTAGCGGGCTCCTACAATGAGCAGTTCTTC. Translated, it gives CAWSAFGLAGSYNEQFF.

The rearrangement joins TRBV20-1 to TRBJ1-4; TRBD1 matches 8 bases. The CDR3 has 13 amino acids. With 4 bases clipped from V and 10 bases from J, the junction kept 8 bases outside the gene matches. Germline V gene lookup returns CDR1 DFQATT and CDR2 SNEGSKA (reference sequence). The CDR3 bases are TGCAGTGCTACCGACAGGGGCGGGGTAAAACTGTTTTTT. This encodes CSATDRGGVKLFF.

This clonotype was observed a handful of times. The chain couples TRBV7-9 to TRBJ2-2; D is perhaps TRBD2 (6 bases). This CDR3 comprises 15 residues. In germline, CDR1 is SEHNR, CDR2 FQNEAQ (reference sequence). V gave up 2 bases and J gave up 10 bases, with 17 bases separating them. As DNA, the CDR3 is TGTGCCAGCAGCTTAAGCGGAGAAGGGCGGGAGGAGCTGTTTTTT. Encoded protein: CASSLSGEGREELFF.

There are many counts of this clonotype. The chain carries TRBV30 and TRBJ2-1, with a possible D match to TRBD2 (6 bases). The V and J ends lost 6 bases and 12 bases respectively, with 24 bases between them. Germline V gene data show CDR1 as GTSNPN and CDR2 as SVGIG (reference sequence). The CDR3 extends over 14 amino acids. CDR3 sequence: CACAQLTSTLGQFF. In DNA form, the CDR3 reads TGTGCCTGTGCTCAATTGACTAGTACCCTAGGGCAGTTCTTC.

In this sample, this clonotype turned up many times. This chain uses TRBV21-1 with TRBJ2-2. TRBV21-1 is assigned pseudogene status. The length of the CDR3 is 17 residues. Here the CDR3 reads CASSIFLELSSTGELFF. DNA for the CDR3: TGTGCCAGCAGCATCTTCTTGGAGCTGTCGAGCACCGGGGAGCTGTTTTTT.